This TCR beta chain is drawn from a study of shared clonotypes between healthy human individuals. This table comes from immunoSEQ multiplex PCR, and its TCRdb copy is limited to in-frame clones, with some not included. The repertoire holds roughly 2,500,000 clones, with approximately 94% as singletons. V trimming: 0 bases; J trimming: 6 bases; junction bases outside the gene matches: 7. CDR3 length: 15 amino acids. Germline V gene lookup returns CDR1 MNHEY and CDR2 SMNVEV (reference sequence). This clone was detected once. What it recognizes is unknown. Overall study findings and caveats: Specimens sampled were limited to blood, with tissue repertoires likely differing. Incomplete sequencing of sorted subsets was indicated by rarefaction despite large depth.

The sample was naive CD4+ T cells from PBMCs. The subset: CD45RA+ positively selected. The receptor comes from a man between 18 and 29 years old in good health. Some clones in this sample may be carry-over from other donors' samples. This chain connects TRBV27 to TRBJ2-7; 8 bases align to TRBD2. The CDR3 sequence is CASSLSGTRGLEQYF. Here the CDR3 DNA reads TGTGCCAGCAGTTTATCAGGGACTAGGGGCCTCGAGCAGTACTTC.